This T cell receptor (beta chain) was sequenced for a study of Ad26.COV2.S vaccination and SARS-CoV-2 variants. Study-level information: Dosing was one shot or two shots 56 days apart. General study findings and limits: Spike-specific TCR breadth in vaccine recipients exceeded that seen in placebo recipients. Reports say spike-specific CD8+ and CD4+ T cell responses covered substantial breadth after vaccination.

The protocol was immunoSEQ multiplex PCR, while the TCRdb copy is restricted to in-frame clones and leaves out a portion. This table has approximately 300,000 clones, about 86% appearing once. Treatment noted: roughly 19 received Ad26.COV2.S at low or high dose, single or two shots; a few received placebo; per-sample allocation not given. Repertoires come from day 63 after the first vaccine or placebo injection. What was given as vaccine was an Ad26 vector encoding Wuhan-strain SARS-CoV-2 spike. The V gene's germline CDR1 is MNHEY and CDR2 SVGAGI. This CDR3 region has 13 residues. The V and J ends lost 8 bases and 5 bases respectively, with 12 bases between them. Regarding this clone: The antigen remains undetermined.

The receptor comes from a person aged 18-65 years who received the Ad26.COV2.S COVID-19 vaccine or a placebo. The chain uses TRBV6-5 and TRBJ1-4, with D maybe TRBD1 (5 bases). The material was peripheral blood, obtained in a trial of Ad26.COV2.S vaccine versus placebo. The CDR3 protein is CASHGGGNEKLFF. As DNA, the CDR3 is TGTGCCAGCCACGGCGGGGGGAATGAAAAACTGTTTTTT.